These 7 T cell receptor beta chains were sequenced from one sample in a study of T-cell reconstitution after alpha-beta-depleted transplantation in children. Findings and limits, study-wide: After transplant, at about two months, alpha-beta T cells were reportedly derived from several hundred expanded graft clones.

Construction of the TCRbeta library involved unique molecular identifiers. TCRdb called the PCR reads again in MiXCR, with one record for every CDR3 protein. The top ten hold roughly 30% of the sample, which has approximately 31,000 distinct CDR3 sequences, 5% to 7% seen once. These receptors have no known antigen. The sample consisted of peripheral blood, taken 60 days after TCRalphabeta/CD19-depleted stem cell transplant. These receptors came from a child under two years old who had a stem cell transplant for acute myeloid leukemia, so the T cells may come from the graft donor.

This clonotype was seen ten or more times. This chain connects TRBV29-1 to TRBJ2-1, with TRBD2 as a possible D gene (6 bases). Germline V lookup: CDR1 SQVTM, CDR2 ANQGSEA. Trimming took 5 bases from V and 8 from J, leaving 28 bases between them. The CDR3 extends over 17 amino acids. This CDR3 is CSVFSPELALTGYEQFF. DNA of the CDR3: TGCAGCGTTTTTAGCCCCGAACTAGCCCTTACGGGCTATGAGCAGTTCTTC.

In its sample, this clonotype was seen many times. CDR3 bases: TGCAGCGTTGAGGACAGGGGGCTAAACATGAACACTGAAGCTTTCTTT. Translating gives CSVEDRGLNMNTEAFF. The chain employs TRBV29-1 and TRBJ1-1; 11 nucleotides agree with TRBD1. Germline V gene sequence: CDR1 SQVTM, CDR2 ANQGSEA. The trim removed 3 bases at V and 0 bases at J, leaving 6 bases unmatched. The CDR3 has 16 residues.

This clonotype showed up many times. This rearrangement joins TRBV7-6 to TRBJ2-7; maybe TRBD2 (6 bases). Germline CDR1 and CDR2: SGHVS and FNYEAQ. V lost 3 bases to trimming and J lost 7 bases, with 19 bases between them. The length of the CDR3 is 15 residues. The CDR3 DNA is TGTGCCAGCAGCTTTAGATGGGGGAGGATGGAGGAGCAGTACTTC. Amino acid sequence: CASSFRWGRMEEQYF.

This clonotype was seen repeatedly, ten times or more. The chain recombines TRBV20-1 with TRBJ2-1; 7 bases are a match to TRBD2. The CDR3 contains 15 residues. Germline CDR1 is DFQATT and CDR2 is SNEGSKA (reference sequence). Trimming removed 2 bases from V and 0 bases from J; junction bases left unmatched: 4. Written as DNA, the CDR3 is TGCAGTGCTAGACTAGCGGACGGCTCCTACAATGAGCAGTTCTTC. Translation: CSARLADGSYNEQFF.

The sample holds many counts of this clonotype. The rearrangement links TRBV9 to TRBJ2-4; D is unclear. Germline V CDR1 and CDR2: SGDLS, YYNGEE. The CDR3 is 16 amino acids. V lost 0 bases, J lost 10 bases, and 20 bases lay in between. This CDR3 is CASSVAYGGQKGIQYF. CDR3 coding DNA: TGTGCCAGCAGCGTAGCTTACGGTGGGCAGAAGGGAATTCAGTACTTC. The full variable domain, in which reference TRBV9 and TRBJ2-4 provide the parts outside the CDR3, is DSGVTQTPKHLITATGQRVTLRCSPRSGDLSVYWYQQSLDQGLQFLIQYYNGEERAKGNILERFSAQQFPDLHSELNLSSLELGDSALYFCASSVAYGGQKGIQYFGAGTRLSVL.

The chain has TRBV6-1 and TRBJ2-7; D may correspond to TRBD1 or TRBD2 (5 bases each). Trimming stripped 2 bases from V and 3 bases from J, with 17 bases between. Germline CDR1 MNHNS, CDR2 SASEGT. The CDR3 has 16 residues. The CDR3 reads CASSENGALPYYEQYF. CDR3 DNA sequence: TGTGCCAGCAGTGAAAACGGGGCCTTACCTTACTACGAGCAGTACTTC.

This clonotype was detected ten times or more. This chain connects TRBV12-3 or TRBV12-4 to TRBJ2-5, with 8 positions matching TRBD1. Trimming removed 6 bases from V and 4 bases from J; junction bases left unmatched: 13. The CDR3 runs to 16 residues. CDR3 loop: CASSGQGYLFGETQYF. The CDR3 bases are TGTGCCAGCAGCGGACAGGGCTACCTCTTTGGAGAGACCCAGTACTTC.